This entry is about one TCR beta chain. This sample stems from a study of T cell changes during pregnancy in multiple sclerosis. The repertoire was sequenced with immunoSEQ multiplex PCR; TCRdb's copy has only in-frame clones and lacks some. In the table there are 50,000 to 70,000 clones, roughly 92% of which are singletons. The CDR3 consists of 13 residues. The V end was cut by 5 bases, the J end by 4 bases, with 9 bases between. Germline loops: CDR1 SGHTA, CDR2 FQGTGA. V gene TRBV7-3 combines with J gene TRBJ2-1, with a weak D call TRBD2 (6 bases). The clonotype was recovered from a female donor with multiple sclerosis, enrolled in a pregnancy study. This material consisted of peripheral blood, taken in the second trimester of pregnancy. CDR3 DNA sequence: TGTGCCAGCAGCACTGGACTATACAATGAGCAGTTCTTC. Protein: CASSTGLYNEQFF.